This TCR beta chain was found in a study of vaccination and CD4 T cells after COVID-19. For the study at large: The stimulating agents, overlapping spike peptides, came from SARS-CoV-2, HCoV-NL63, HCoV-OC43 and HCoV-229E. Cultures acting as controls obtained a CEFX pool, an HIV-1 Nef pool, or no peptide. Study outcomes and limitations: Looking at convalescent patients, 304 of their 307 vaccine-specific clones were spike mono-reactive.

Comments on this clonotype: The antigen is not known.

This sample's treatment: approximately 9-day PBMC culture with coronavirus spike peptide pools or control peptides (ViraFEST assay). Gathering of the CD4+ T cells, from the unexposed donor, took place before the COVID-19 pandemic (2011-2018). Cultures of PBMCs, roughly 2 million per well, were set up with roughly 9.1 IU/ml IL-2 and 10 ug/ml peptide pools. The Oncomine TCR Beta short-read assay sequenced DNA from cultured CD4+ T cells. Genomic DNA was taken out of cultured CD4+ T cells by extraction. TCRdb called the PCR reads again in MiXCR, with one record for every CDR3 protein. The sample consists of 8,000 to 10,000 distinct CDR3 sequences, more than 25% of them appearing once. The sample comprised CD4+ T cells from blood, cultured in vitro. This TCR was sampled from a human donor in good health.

The CDR3 DNA reads as TGTGCCAGCAGCTTGGTGGCCTCGAGGCAGGGTGAGTTCTTC. Its protein product is CASSLVASRQGEFF. The chain carries TRBV5-4 and TRBJ2-1; tentative D call: TRBD1 (5 bases). Germline V gene data show CDR1 as SGHNT and CDR2 as YYREEE (reference sequence). The CDR3 runs to 14 residues. V gave up 0 bases and J gave up 14 bases, with 18 bases separating them. Full variable domain (rest looked up from reference TRBV5-4 and TRBJ2-1): ETGVTQSPTHLIKTRGQQVTLRCSSQSGHNTVSWYQQALGQGPQFIFQYYREEENGRGNFPPRFSGLQFPNYSSELNVNALELDDSALYLCASSLVASRQGEFFGPGTRLTVL.